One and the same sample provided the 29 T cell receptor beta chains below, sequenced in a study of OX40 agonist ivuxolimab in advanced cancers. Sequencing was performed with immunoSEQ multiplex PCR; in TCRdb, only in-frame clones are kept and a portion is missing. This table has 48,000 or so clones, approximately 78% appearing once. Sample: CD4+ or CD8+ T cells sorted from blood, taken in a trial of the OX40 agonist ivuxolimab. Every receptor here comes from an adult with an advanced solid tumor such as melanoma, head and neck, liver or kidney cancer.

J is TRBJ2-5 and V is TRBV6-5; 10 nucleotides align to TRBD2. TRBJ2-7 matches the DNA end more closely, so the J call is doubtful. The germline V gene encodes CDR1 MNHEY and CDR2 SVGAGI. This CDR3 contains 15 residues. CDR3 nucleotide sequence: TGTGCCAGCAGTTTCGTTACTAGCGGGGCCTACGAGCAGTACTTC. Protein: CASSFVTSGAYEQYF.

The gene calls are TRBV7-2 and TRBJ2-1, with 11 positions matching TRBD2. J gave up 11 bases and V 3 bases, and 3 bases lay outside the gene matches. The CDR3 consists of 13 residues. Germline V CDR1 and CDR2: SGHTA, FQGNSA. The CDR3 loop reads CASSLGLADKQFF. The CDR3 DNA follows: TGTGCCAGCAGCTTGGGACTAGCGGATAAGCAGTTCTTC.

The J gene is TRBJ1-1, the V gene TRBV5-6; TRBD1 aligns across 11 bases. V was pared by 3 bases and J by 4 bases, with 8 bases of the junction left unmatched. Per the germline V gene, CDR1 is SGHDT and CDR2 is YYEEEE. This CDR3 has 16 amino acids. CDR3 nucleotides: TGTGCCAGCAGCTACGGGGACAGGGGGTTTGGCACTGAAGCTTTCTTT. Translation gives CASSYGDRGFGTEAFF. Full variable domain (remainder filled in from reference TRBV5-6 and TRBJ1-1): DAGVTQSPTHLIKTRGQQVTLRCSPKSGHDTVSWYQQALGQGPQFIFQYYEEEERQRGNFPDRFSGHQFPNYSSELNVNALLLGDSALYLCASSYGDRGFGTEAFFGQGTRLTVV.

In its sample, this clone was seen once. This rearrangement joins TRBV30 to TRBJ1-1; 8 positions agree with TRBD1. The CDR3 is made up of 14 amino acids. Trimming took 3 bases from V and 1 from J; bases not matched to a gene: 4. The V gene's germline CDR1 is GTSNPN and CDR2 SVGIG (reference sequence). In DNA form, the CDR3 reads TGTGCCTGGAGAGGGGACAGGAGGAACACTGAAGCTTTCTTT. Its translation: CAWRGDRRNTEAFF.

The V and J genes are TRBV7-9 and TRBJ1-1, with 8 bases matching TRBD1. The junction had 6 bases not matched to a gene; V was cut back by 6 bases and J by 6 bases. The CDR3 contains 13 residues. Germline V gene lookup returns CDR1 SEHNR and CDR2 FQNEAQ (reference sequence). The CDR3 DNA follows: TGTGCCAGCAGTCAATACAGGGGGGCTGAAGCTTTCTTT. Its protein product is CASSQYRGAEAFF.

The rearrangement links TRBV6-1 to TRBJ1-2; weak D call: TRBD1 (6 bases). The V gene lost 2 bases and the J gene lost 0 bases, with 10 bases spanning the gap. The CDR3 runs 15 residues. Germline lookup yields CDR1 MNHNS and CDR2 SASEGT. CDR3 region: CASSERGISNYGYTF. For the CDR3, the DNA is TGTGCCAGCAGTGAAAGGGGGATTTCTAACTATGGCTACACCTTC.

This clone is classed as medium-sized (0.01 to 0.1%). CDR3 sequence: CASTADIRQPQHF. DNA for the CDR3: TGTGCCAGTACCGCCGACATACGTCAGCCCCAGCATTTT. The chain is built from TRBV19 and TRBJ1-5; D is uncertain. The CDR3 consists of 13 residues. V shed 7 bases and J shed 6 bases, with 13 bases lying between them. Per germline, CDR1 LNHDA and CDR2 SQIVND (reference sequence).

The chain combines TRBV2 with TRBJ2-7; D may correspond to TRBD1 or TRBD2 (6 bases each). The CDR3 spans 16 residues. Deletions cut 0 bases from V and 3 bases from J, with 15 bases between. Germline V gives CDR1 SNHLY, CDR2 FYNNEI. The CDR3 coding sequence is TGTGCCAGCAGTGAAGCTGGGGGGCACGAGAACTACGAGCAGTACTTC. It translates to CASSEAGGHENYEQYF.

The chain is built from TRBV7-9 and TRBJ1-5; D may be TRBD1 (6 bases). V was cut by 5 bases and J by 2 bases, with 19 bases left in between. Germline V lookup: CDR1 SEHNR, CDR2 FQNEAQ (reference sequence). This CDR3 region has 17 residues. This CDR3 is CASSRGEGERGNQPQHF. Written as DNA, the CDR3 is TGTGCCAGCAGCCGAGGAGAGGGGGAAAGGGGCAATCAGCCCCAGCATTTT.

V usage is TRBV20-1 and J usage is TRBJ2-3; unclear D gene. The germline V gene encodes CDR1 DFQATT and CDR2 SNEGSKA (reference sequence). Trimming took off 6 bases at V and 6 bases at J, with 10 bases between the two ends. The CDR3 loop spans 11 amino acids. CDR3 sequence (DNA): TGCAGTGCACATTATCTTGATACGCAGTATTTT. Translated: CSAHYLDTQYF.

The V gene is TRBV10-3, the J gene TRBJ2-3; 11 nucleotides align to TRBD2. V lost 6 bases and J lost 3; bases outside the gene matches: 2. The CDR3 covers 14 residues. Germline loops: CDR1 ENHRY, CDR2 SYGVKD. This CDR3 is CAIRLAGETDTQYF. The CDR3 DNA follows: TGTGCCATCAGACTAGCGGGAGAGACAGATACGCAGTATTTT.

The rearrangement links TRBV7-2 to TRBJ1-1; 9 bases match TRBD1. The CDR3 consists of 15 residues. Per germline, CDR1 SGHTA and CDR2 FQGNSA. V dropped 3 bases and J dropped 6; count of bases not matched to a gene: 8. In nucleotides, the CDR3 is TGTGCCAGCAGCTTCAGAGGACAGGGGTTCTCTGAAGCTTTCTTT. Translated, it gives CASSFRGQGFSEAFF.

CDR3 amino acids: CASSYRDGSYEQYF. CDR3 nucleotide sequence: TGTGCCAGCAGTTACCGGGACGGGTCCTACGAGCAGTACTTC. This rearrangement joins TRBV6-5 to TRBJ2-5, with D tentatively TRBD1 or TRBD2 (5 bases each). The J call may be mistaken, given a closer DNA end match to TRBJ2-7. The germline V gene has CDR1 MNHEY and CDR2 SVGAGI. The CDR3 contains 14 residues.

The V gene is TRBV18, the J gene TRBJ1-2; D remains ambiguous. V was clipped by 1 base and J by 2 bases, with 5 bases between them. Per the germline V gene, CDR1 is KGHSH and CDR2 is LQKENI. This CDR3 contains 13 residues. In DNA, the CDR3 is TGTGCCAGCTCACCACAGGGCAACTATGGCTACACCTTC. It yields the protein CASSPQGNYGYTF.

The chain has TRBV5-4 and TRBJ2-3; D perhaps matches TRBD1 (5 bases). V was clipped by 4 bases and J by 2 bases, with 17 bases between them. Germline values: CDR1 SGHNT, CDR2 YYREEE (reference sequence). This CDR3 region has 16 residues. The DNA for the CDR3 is TGTGCCAGCAGCCGAAGGAGTACAGGAGTCACAGATACGCAGTATTTT. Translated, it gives CASSRRSTGVTDTQYF.

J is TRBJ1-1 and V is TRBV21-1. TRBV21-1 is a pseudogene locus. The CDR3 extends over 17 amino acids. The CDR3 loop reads CASSRVGRSHKNTEAFF. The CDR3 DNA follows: TGTGCCAGCAGCAGGGTAGGAAGATCACACAAGAACACTGAAGCTTTCTTT.

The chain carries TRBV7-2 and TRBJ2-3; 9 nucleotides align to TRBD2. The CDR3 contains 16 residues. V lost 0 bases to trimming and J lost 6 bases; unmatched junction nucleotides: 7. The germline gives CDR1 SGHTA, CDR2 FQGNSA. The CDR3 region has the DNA TGTGCCAGCAGCTTAGCCAGCGGGAGGAAAGAGGATACGCAGTATTTT. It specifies CASSLASGRKEDTQYF.

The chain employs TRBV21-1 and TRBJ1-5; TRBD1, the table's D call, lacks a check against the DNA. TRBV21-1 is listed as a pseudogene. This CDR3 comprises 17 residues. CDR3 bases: TGTGCCAGCAGCAAAGTTACCCCGGGACAGCCGGGTCAGCCCCAGCATTTT. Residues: CASSKVTPGQPGQPQHF.

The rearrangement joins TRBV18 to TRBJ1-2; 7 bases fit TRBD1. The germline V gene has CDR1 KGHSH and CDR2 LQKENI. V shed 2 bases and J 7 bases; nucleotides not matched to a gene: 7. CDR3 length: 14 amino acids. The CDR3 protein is CASSPLQGELGYTF. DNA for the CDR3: TGTGCCAGCTCACCATTGCAGGGGGAGCTTGGCTACACCTTC.

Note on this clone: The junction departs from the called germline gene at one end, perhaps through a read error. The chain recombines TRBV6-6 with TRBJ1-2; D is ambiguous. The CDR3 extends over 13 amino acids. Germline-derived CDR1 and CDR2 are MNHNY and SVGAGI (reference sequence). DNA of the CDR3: TGTGCCAGCAGTTACGAGGGTAACGATGGCTACACCTTC. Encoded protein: CASSYEGNDGYTF.

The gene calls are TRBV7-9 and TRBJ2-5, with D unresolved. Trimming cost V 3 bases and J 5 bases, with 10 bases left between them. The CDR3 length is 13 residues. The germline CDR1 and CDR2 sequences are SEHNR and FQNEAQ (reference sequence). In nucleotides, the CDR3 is TGTGCCAGCAGCTTTGAGAGCTTGGAGACCCAGTACTTC. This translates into CASSFESLETQYF.

In nucleotides, the CDR3 is TGTGCCAGCAGTGTGGACGTTAGCTCCTACAATGAGCAGTTCTTC. The encoded protein is CASSVDVSSYNEQFF. The rearrangement links TRBV6-1 to TRBJ2-1; D is undetermined. Trimming shortened V by 4 bases and J by 0 bases, and 10 bases separated the two germline ends. The CDR3 consists of 15 residues. Germline CDR1 reads MNHNS; CDR2 reads SASEGT.

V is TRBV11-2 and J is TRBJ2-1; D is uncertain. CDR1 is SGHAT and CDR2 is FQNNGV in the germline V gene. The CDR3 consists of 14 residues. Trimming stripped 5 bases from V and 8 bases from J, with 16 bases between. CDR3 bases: TGTGCCAGCAGCGGATCCCCATTATGGGATGAGCAGTTCTTC. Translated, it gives CASSGSPLWDEQFF.

The CDR3 is CASSFLDRAGNEQFF. For the CDR3, the DNA is TGTGCCAGCAGCTTTCTGGACAGGGCAGGCAATGAGCAGTTCTTC. The chain recombines TRBV5-6 with TRBJ2-1; 8 nucleotides agree with TRBD1. Germline assignment: CDR1 SGHDT and CDR2 YYEEEE. J was trimmed by 6 bases and V by 2 bases; bases with no gene match: 7. The CDR3 consists of 15 residues. The full variable domain, rest sourced from reference TRBV5-6 and TRBJ2-1, is DAGVTQSPTHLIKTRGQQVTLRCSPKSGHDTVSWYQQALGQGPQFIFQYYEEEERQRGNFPDRFSGHQFPNYSSELNVNALLLGDSALYLCASSFLDRAGNEQFFGPGTRLTVL.

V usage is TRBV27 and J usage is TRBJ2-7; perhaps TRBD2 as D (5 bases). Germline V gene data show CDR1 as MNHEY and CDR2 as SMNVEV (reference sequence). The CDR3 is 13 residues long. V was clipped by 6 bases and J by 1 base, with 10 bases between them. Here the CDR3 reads CASRKTSSYEQYF. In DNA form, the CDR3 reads TGTGCCAGCAGAAAAACTAGTTCCTACGAGCAGTACTTC.

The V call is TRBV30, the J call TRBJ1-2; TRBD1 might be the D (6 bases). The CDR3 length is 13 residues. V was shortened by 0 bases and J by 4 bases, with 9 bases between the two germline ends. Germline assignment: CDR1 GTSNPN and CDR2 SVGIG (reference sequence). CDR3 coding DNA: TGTGCCTGGAGTGTACAGGGAATCTATGGCTACACCTTC. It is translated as CAWSVQGIYGYTF.

The chain's CDR3 is CASSPDVASTDTQYF. The CDR3 DNA reads as TGTGCCAGCAGTCCGGACGTTGCTAGCACAGATACGCAGTATTTT. The chain has TRBV6-1 and TRBJ2-3, with D uncertain. V lost 5 bases, J lost 0 bases, and 12 bases lay in between. The CDR3 spans 15 residues. Germline loops: CDR1 MNHNS, CDR2 SASEGT.

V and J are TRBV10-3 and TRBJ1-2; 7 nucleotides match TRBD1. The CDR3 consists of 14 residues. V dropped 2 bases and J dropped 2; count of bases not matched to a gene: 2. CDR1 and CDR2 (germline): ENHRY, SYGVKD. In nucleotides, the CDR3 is TGTGCCATCAGTGAGCCGGACAGGAACTATGGCTACACCTTC. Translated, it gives CAISEPDRNYGYTF.

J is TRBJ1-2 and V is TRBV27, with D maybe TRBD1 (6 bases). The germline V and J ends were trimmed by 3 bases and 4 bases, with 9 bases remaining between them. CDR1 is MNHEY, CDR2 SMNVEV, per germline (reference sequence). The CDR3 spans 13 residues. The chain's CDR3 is CASSFQGTYGYTF. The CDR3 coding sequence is TGTGCCAGCAGTTTTCAGGGGACCTATGGCTACACCTTC.